The T cell receptor (beta chain) described here comes from a study of shared clonotypes between healthy human individuals. In the study overall: The study enrolled two women and three men aged 18 to 49. Study-level findings and limits: With a handful of donors compared, 4.5% to 6.5% of naive CD4 clonotypes were shared.

Into CD45RA+ naive and CD45RA-negative memory subsets, the CD4+ cells were split. Repertoires were generated with immunoSEQ multiplex PCR, while TCRdb's copy carries only in-frame clones and drops some. The table records 2,500,000 or so clones, 93% of them present only once. This CDR3 has 14 amino acids. Germline values: CDR1 SGHTA, CDR2 FQGNSA. V lost 5 bases, J lost 2 bases, and 5 bases stayed unmatched. A word on this clone: The target antigen is unknown.

Sequencing was performed on naive CD4+ T cells from PBMCs. As to subset: CD45RA+ positively selected. This TCR derives from a man younger than 35 in good health. Some clones in this sample may be carry-over from other donors' samples. The chain links TRBV7-2 to TRBJ2-5; 7 positions match TRBD1. The CDR3 reads CASSGRDSQETQYF. Written as DNA, the CDR3 is TGTGCCAGCAGCGGAAGGGACAGTCAAGAGACCCAGTACTTC.